One and the same sample provided the 26 T cell receptor beta chains below, sequenced in a study of T-cell reconstitution after alpha-beta-depleted transplantation in children. Unique molecular identifiers were built into the TCRbeta library. TCRdb itself ran the PCR reads through MiXCR, one entry per CDR3 protein. This sample has approximately 590,000 distinct CDR3 sequences; about 10% occur once, and the top ten carry roughly 3.9%. The sequencing used PBMCs from the stem cell graft donor, collected from the stem cell graft. The receptors were gathered from a human donor who donated a stem cell graft to a child with acute myeloid leukemia.

The chain combines TRBV5-5 with TRBJ2-3, with 10 bases identical to TRBD1. V lost 6 bases and J lost 3; bases outside the gene matches: 7. This CDR3 contains 15 residues. Per the germline V gene, CDR1 is SGHKS and CDR2 is YYEKEE (reference sequence). The CDR3 here is CASTRQGAGTDTQYF. DNA of the CDR3: TGTGCCAGCACCAGACAGGGGGCAGGTACAGATACGCAGTATTTT.

This clonotype was found many times. V is TRBV12-3 or TRBV12-4 and J is TRBJ2-5; D gene ambiguous. V dropped 8 bases and J dropped 5 bases, with 12 bases sitting between them. The CDR3 contains 12 residues. CDR3 DNA: TGTGCCAGCGGCCTCTACGGGGAGACCCAGTACTTC. Protein product: CASGLYGETQYF.

The sample holds many counts of this clonotype. The V call is TRBV30, the J call TRBJ1-3; D ambiguous. Trimming took off 2 bases at V and 8 bases at J, with 7 bases between the two ends. The CDR3 loop spans 11 amino acids. CDR1 and CDR2 from the germline V gene are GTSNPN and SVGIG (reference sequence). The CDR3 sequence: CAWSTVDTIYF. For the CDR3, the DNA is TGTGCCTGGAGTACAGTGGACACCATATATTTT.

This clonotype has just a few counts. This chain joins TRBV5-1 and TRBJ2-6; a possible D gene is TRBD2 (5 bases). Looked up from germline, CDR1 is SGHRS and CDR2 is YFSETQ. The CDR3 extends over 16 amino acids. The germline V and J ends were trimmed by 3 bases and 0 bases, with 10 bases remaining between them. The CDR3 is CASSSAGSSGANVLTF. Here the CDR3 DNA reads TGCGCCAGCAGCTCGGCGGGCTCCTCTGGGGCCAACGTCCTGACTTTC.

This clonotype was counted between two and nine times. The chain links TRBV13 to TRBJ2-3, with 7 nucleotides matching TRBD2. The CDR3 length is 14 residues. V trimming: 4 bases; J trimming: 7 bases; junction bases outside the gene matches: 8. The germline CDR1 and CDR2 sequences are PRHDT and FYEKMQ (reference sequence). CDR3: CASSSLREGNTQYF. The CDR3 nucleotides are TGTGCCAGCAGCTCCCTCAGGGAGGGAAATACGCAGTATTTT.

This clonotype was seen only a few times. The genes are TRBV9 and TRBJ2-2; D is ambiguous. In germline, CDR1 is SGDLS, CDR2 YYNGEE. V lost 2 bases, J lost 1 base, and 6 bases lay in between. The CDR3 sequence is 14 residues long. CDR3 loop: CASSVSMNTGELFF. The CDR3 DNA is TGTGCCAGCAGCGTTTCAATGAACACCGGGGAGCTGTTTTTT.

This clonotype has just a few counts. The chain has TRBV20-1 and TRBJ1-2; 7 positions match TRBD1. The germline V gene has CDR1 DFQATT and CDR2 SNEGSKA (reference sequence). The junction had 15 bases not matched to a gene; V was cut back by 3 bases and J by 5 bases. The CDR3 consists of 16 residues. As DNA, the CDR3 is TGCAGTGCTAGTGGTCCCAGAGACAGGGTGGAGTATGGCTACACCTTC. It yields the protein CSASGPRDRVEYGYTF.

The chain carries TRBV7-6 and TRBJ1-4; TRBD1 is a possible D gene (5 bases). Trimming stripped 1 base from V and 10 bases from J, with 13 bases between. The CDR3 is 14 amino acids. The germline V gene encodes CDR1 SGHVS and CDR2 FNYEAQ. The CDR3 loop reads CASSLGDYRGKLFF. CDR3 DNA sequence: TGTGCCAGCAGCTTAGGGGACTATCGAGGAAAACTGTTTTTT.

This chain connects TRBV20-1 to TRBJ2-3, with D maybe TRBD1 (6 bases). Germline-derived CDR1 and CDR2 are DFQATT and SNEGSKA (reference sequence). V lost 8 bases and J lost 3, with 18 bases in between. The CDR3 runs 14 residues. The CDR3 reads CSRLGPGETDTQYF. The CDR3 region has the DNA TGCAGTCGCCTGGGGCCAGGGGAAACAGATACGCAGTATTTT.

This clonotype has just a few counts. The chain's CDR3 is CASSLVWGEQYF. In DNA, the CDR3 is TGTGCCAGCAGCTTAGTATGGGGTGAGCAGTACTTC. The chain links TRBV7-2 to TRBJ2-7; D ambiguous. The CDR3 extends over 12 amino acids. Trimming cost V 1 base and J 7 bases, with 8 bases left between them. Germline loops: CDR1 SGHTA, CDR2 FQGNSA.

This clonotype occurred many times. The chain combines TRBV20-1 with TRBJ2-7; TRBD1 might be the D (6 bases). Germline CDR1 is DFQATT and CDR2 is SNEGSKA (reference sequence). V lost 5 bases and J lost 1, with 18 bases in between. There are 15 residues in the CDR3. The CDR3 DNA reads TGCAGTGCTTGGGCCTCAGGGGTCGGATCCTACGAGCAGTACTTC. It codes for CSAWASGVGSYEQYF.

V and J are TRBV7-9 and TRBJ2-5, with 8 bases lining up with TRBD2. Germline-derived CDR1 and CDR2 are SEHNR and FQNEAQ (reference sequence). The CDR3 is 15 amino acids. V dropped 5 bases and J dropped 5; count of bases not matched to a gene: 10. The CDR3 DNA reads as TGTGCCAGCAGCCGCAGTCGGGGGGGTCAGGAGACCCAGTACTTC. Encoded protein: CASSRSRGGQETQYF.

This sequence joins TRBV5-1 and TRBJ2-5; D might be TRBD1 or TRBD2, each matching 5 bases. Between the trimmed V and J ends, which lost 4 bases and 4 bases, there was a span of 14 bases. The CDR3 covers 14 residues. Germline V gives CDR1 SGHRS, CDR2 YFSETQ. Here the CDR3 DNA reads TGCGCCAGCAGCCCAGGGAGCCCGGGAGAGACCCAGTACTTC. Protein: CASSPGSPGETQYF.

The rearrangement links TRBV7-6 to TRBJ2-1, with 12 bases lining up with TRBD2. Germline assignment: CDR1 SGHVS and CDR2 FNYEAQ. The ends lost 2 bases at V and 9 bases at J; junction bases unmatched: 8. The CDR3 extends over 16 amino acids. The CDR3 spells CASSLFQLAGGSEQFF. Written as DNA, the CDR3 is TGTGCCAGCAGCTTATTCCAACTAGCGGGAGGAAGTGAGCAGTTCTTC.

The chain is built from TRBV27 and TRBJ2-1, with D unresolved. The CDR3 is 15 amino acids. Trimming took 2 bases from V and 0 from J, leaving 8 bases between them. Germline CDR1 and CDR2: MNHEY and SMNVEV (reference sequence). The CDR3 sequence: CASSLQRSSYNEQFF. The CDR3 DNA follows: TGTGCCAGCAGTTTACAGCGTAGCTCCTACAATGAGCAGTTCTTC.

This clonotype was counted between two and nine times. This chain connects TRBV3-1 to TRBJ2-7, with D possibly matching TRBD1 (8 bases). In germline, CDR1 is LGHDT, CDR2 YNNKEL (reference sequence). CDR3 length: 16 residues. V lost 1 base and J 5 bases, leaving 18 bases between the germline ends. CDR3 sequence (DNA): TGTGCCAGCAGCCAAGTGGGAGGGCAGGGGGCCCACGAGCAGTACTTC. Translating gives CASSQVGGQGAHEQYF.

The CDR3 sequence: CASSPMVSPLNTEAFF. In nucleotides, the CDR3 is TGTGCCAGCAGTCCTATGGTCAGTCCGTTAAACACTGAAGCTTTCTTT. V usage is TRBV27 and J usage is TRBJ1-1; D ambiguous. V was shortened by 5 bases and J by 2 bases, with 18 bases between the two germline ends. This CDR3 is built from 16 residues. Germline V gene lookup returns CDR1 MNHEY and CDR2 SMNVEV (reference sequence).

The table lists this clonotype with a few counts. V and J are TRBV5-4 and TRBJ2-7; D is tentatively TRBD1 or TRBD2 (5 bases each). The CDR3 runs 13 residues. V lost 3 bases and J 2 bases, leaving 9 bases between the germline ends. Germline CDR1 is SGHNT and CDR2 is YYREEE (reference sequence). The CDR3 is CASSSWGPYEQYF. CDR3 nucleotide sequence: TGTGCCAGCAGCTCTTGGGGACCCTACGAGCAGTACTTC.

This sequence joins TRBV12-3 or TRBV12-4 and TRBJ1-1; the D gene is possibly TRBD1 (6 bases). This CDR3 region has 12 residues. Between the trimmed V and J ends, which lost 7 bases and 5 bases, there was a span of 11 bases. This CDR3 is CASTPDRTEAFF. The CDR3 bases are TGTGCCAGCACCCCTGACAGGACTGAAGCTTTCTTT.

This chain uses TRBV12-3 or TRBV12-4 with TRBJ2-5; D may be TRBD2 (5 bases). This CDR3 contains 9 residues. V was clipped by 8 bases and J by 13 bases, with 11 bases between them. This chain's CDR3 is CASPTEGYF. For the CDR3, the DNA is TGTGCCAGCCCTACCGAGGGGTACTTC.

This chain joins TRBV20-1 and TRBJ2-3; 11 bases fit TRBD1. The CDR3 contains 14 residues. Germline lookup yields CDR1 DFQATT and CDR2 SNEGSKA (reference sequence). The V gene end was trimmed by 6 bases and the J gene end by 4 bases; junction bases not matched to a gene: 6. The CDR3 here is CSAQDRGRPDTQYF. The CDR3 region has the DNA TGCAGTGCCCAGGACAGGGGGCGGCCAGATACGCAGTATTTT.

This clonotype was seen a handful of times. Germline and junction disagree at one end, which may indicate a read error. J is TRBJ2-5 and V is TRBV7-2; TRBD2 agrees at 7 bases. Per the germline V gene, CDR1 is SGHTA and CDR2 is FQGNSA. The CDR3 spans 14 residues. The CDR3 DNA reads as TGTGCCAGCAGCCGGACTAGGGACCAGGAGACCCAGTACTTC. Its protein is CASSRTRDQETQYF.

The rearrangement joins TRBV12-3 or TRBV12-4 to TRBJ1-1; TRBD1 aligns across 7 bases. Unmatched junction bases numbered 9, after V lost 6 bases and J lost 5 bases. The CDR3 consists of 14 residues. The CDR3 nucleotides read TGTGCCAGCAGCAATACAGGGGTCTCGACTGAAGCTTTCTTT. Its translation is CASSNTGVSTEAFF.

V and J are TRBV11-1 and TRBJ2-1; D is possibly TRBD1 or TRBD2 (5 bases each). This CDR3 spans 13 amino acids. CDR1 is SGHAT, CDR2 FQDESV, per germline (reference sequence). Trimming pared 8 bases from V and 4 bases from J, leaving 12 bases between. Written as DNA, the CDR3 is TGTGCCAGCCAGGGACGGTTATACAATGAGCAGTTCTTC. Protein: CASQGRLYNEQFF.

The table lists this clonotype with many counts. The chain recombines TRBV14 with TRBJ2-7, with 11 nucleotides matching TRBD2. V trimming: 0 bases; J trimming: 2 bases; junction bases outside the gene matches: 9. Germline CDR1 SGHDN, CDR2 FVKESK. The CDR3 is made up of 18 amino acids. CDR3 in DNA: TGTGCCAGCAGCCAAGAAGGTTCCGGGACTAGCGGTACCTACGAGCAGTACTTC. Its translation: CASSQEGSGTSGTYEQYF.

This clonotype was counted ten times or more. V and J are TRBV11-1 and TRBJ2-2, with 8 positions matching TRBD2. The CDR3 loop spans 18 amino acids. The junction had 15 bases not matched to a gene; V was cut back by 0 bases and J by 9 bases. The germline gives CDR1 SGHAT, CDR2 FQDESV (reference sequence). CDR3 sequence (DNA): TGTGCCAGCAGCTTAGCGGGAAGAGCGGGAGTAATTTCCCGGGAGCTGTTTTTT. Its translation is CASSLAGRAGVISRELFF.